A single sample is the source of the 7 T cell receptor beta chains below, sequenced in a study of cytomegalovirus exposure and HLA in healthy donors. Primers included in the PCR were 60 Vbeta and 13 Jbeta primers. The table came from immunoSEQ multiplex PCR; TCRdb's copy has only in-frame clones and leaves some out. The table records roughly 120,000 clones, 78% of them present only once. Sequencing was carried out using PBMCs. These receptor sequences come from a woman under 40 in good health and CMV-seropositive.

This clone was counted at least ten times. The chain employs TRBV7-2 and TRBJ2-3, with 10 nucleotides matching TRBD2. The CDR3 length is 15 residues. V shed 6 bases and J 2 bases; nucleotides not matched to a gene: 5. Germline V gives CDR1 SGHTA, CDR2 FQGNSA. For the CDR3, the DNA is TGTGCCAGCAGACTAGCGGGGTCTCCCACAGATACGCAGTATTTT. Amino acid sequence: CASRLAGSPTDTQYF.

The genes are TRBV30 and TRBJ2-1; 10 positions agree with TRBD1. Germline V CDR1 and CDR2: GTSNPN, SVGIG (reference sequence). This CDR3 comprises 15 residues. The V and J ends lost 1 base and 2 bases, in that order; junction bases with no gene match: 2. The CDR3 nucleotides are TGTGCCTGGAGTGGGACAGGGGGGCCCTACAATGAGCAGTTCTTC. Translation gives CAWSGTGGPYNEQFF.

Concerning this clone itself: A junction end diverges from the germline sequence, so it may reflect a read error. The chain links TRBV11-2 to TRBJ2-1, with TRBD2 identical over 10 bases. Germline lookup yields CDR1 SGHAT and CDR2 FQNNGV. The CDR3 length is 13 residues. Here the CDR3 DNA reads TGTGCCAGCAGCGGGGGACTAGCGCTCGAGGGGATCTTC. As protein: CASSGGLALEGIF.

This rearrangement joins TRBV5-6 to TRBJ2-4; possible D gene TRBD1, 5 bases. CDR1 is SGHDT and CDR2 is YYEEEE in the germline V gene. V shed 4 bases and J shed 1 base, with 12 bases lying between them. The length of the CDR3 is 15 residues. The DNA of the CDR3 is TGTGCCAGCAGCGATCAGGGTGCGGCCAAAAACATTCAGTACTTC. As protein: CASSDQGAAKNIQYF.

The chain links TRBV5-6 to TRBJ2-7, with D maybe TRBD2 (5 bases). Trimming shortened V by 0 bases and J by 5 bases, and 15 bases separated the two germline ends. The CDR3 loop spans 15 amino acids. Germline CDR1 reads SGHDT; CDR2 reads YYEEEE. The CDR3 sequence is CASSLALDGGNEQYF. Here the CDR3 DNA reads TGTGCCAGCAGCTTGGCACTGGACGGAGGCAACGAGCAGTACTTC.

This chain connects TRBV7-9 to TRBJ2-7; D is undetermined. The V end was cut by 0 bases, the J end by 5 bases, with 11 bases between. CDR3 length equals 14 residues. CDR1 is SEHNR, CDR2 FQNEAQ, per germline (reference sequence). CDR3 amino acids: CASSLAGGTDEQYF. The CDR3 nucleotides are TGTGCCAGCAGCTTAGCTGGCGGTACGGACGAGCAGTACTTC.

The rearrangement uses TRBV11-1 and TRBJ2-5; perhaps TRBD1 as D (5 bases). V was clipped by 1 base and J by 5 bases, with 17 bases between them. The germline gives CDR1 SGHAT, CDR2 FQDESV (reference sequence). The CDR3 has 16 amino acids. This chain's CDR3 is CASSLGSGPPGETQYF. The CDR3 DNA follows: TGTGCCAGCAGCTTAGGGTCAGGGCCCCCAGGGGAGACCCAGTACTTC.